This is a list of T cell receptor beta chains from one sample in a study of T cell repertoires in cytomegalovirus infection. TCRdb fed the reads into MiXCR, producing one record per CDR3 protein. The sample yields hundreds of thousands of distinct CDR3 sequences, less than 35% seen once. The antigens for these receptors are not known. The specimen was cultured CD8+ T cells from PBMCs, collected from culture after CMV antigen stimulation. Receptors originate from a human donor in good health (CMV status not recorded). Some clones in this sample may be carry-over from other donors' samples. Both conserved end residues are part of each CDR3. The order of the fields is D gene, J gene, clone size, V gene, CDR3 protein, CDR3 DNA. A D gene is named only where the DNA matches it firmly. Only some rows state a clone size, as once, few, many or a class for expanded clones.

D gene: .
J gene: TRBJ2-5
clone size: .
V gene: TRBV6-2/TRBV6-3
CDR3 protein: CASSYVQAYFRTQYF
CDR3 DNA: TGTGCCAGCAGTTACGTACAGGCTTACTTCAGGACCCAGTACTTC

D gene: .
J gene: TRBJ2-2
clone size: .
V gene: TRBV6-5
CDR3 protein: CASSYRGETGELFF
CDR3 DNA: TGTGCCAGCAGTTACCGAGGGGAAACCGGGGAGCTGTTTTTT

D gene: TRBD2
J gene: TRBJ2-1
clone size: .
V gene: TRBV27
CDR3 protein: CASSLSKRGWYNEQFF
CDR3 DNA: TGTGCCAGCAGTTTATCTAAGCGGGGGTGGTACAATGAGCAGTTCTTC

D gene: .
J gene: TRBJ2-5
clone size: .
V gene: TRBV2
CDR3 protein: CASTFTTPQGTETQYF
CDR3 DNA: TGTGCCAGCACCTTCACCACACCTCAGGGCACGGAGACCCAGTACTTC

D gene: .
J gene: TRBJ2-1
clone size: .
V gene: TRBV20-1
CDR3 protein: CSARDNLAPREQFF
CDR3 DNA: TGCAGTGCTAGAGATAATTTGGCCCCCCGGGAGCAGTTCTTC

D gene: .
J gene: TRBJ1-5
clone size: .
V gene: TRBV19
CDR3 protein: CTSSMSGHPNQPQHF
CDR3 DNA: TGTACCAGTAGTATGAGTGGGCACCCCAATCAGCCCCAGCATTTT

D gene: .
J gene: TRBJ1-6
clone size: .
V gene: TRBV28
CDR3 protein: CASSFMNNSPLHF
CDR3 DNA: TGTGCCAGCAGTTTTATGAATAATTCACCCCTCCACTTT

D gene: TRBD2
J gene: TRBJ2-7
clone size: .
V gene: TRBV11-2
CDR3 protein: CASSLAGGGKGQYF
CDR3 DNA: TGTGCCAGCAGCTTAGCCGGGGGGGGGAAGGGGCAGTACTTC

D gene: TRBD2
J gene: TRBJ2-3
clone size: few
V gene: TRBV6-2/TRBV6-3
CDR3 protein: CASTYLPSSGVGEDTQYF
CDR3 DNA: TGTGCCAGCACCTACCTACCCTCTAGCGGGGTAGGAGAAGATACGCAGTATTTT

D gene: TRBD2
J gene: TRBJ2-3
clone size: .
V gene: TRBV27
CDR3 protein: CASSPFGGGSTDTQYF
CDR3 DNA: TGTGCCAGCAGTCCCTTTGGGGGGGGAAGCACAGATACGCAGTATTTT

D gene: .
J gene: TRBJ2-2
clone size: .
V gene: TRBV12-5
CDR3 protein: CASGFWARGTGELFF
CDR3 DNA: TGTGCTAGTGGTTTTTGGGCTCGGGGCACCGGGGAGCTGTTTTTT

D gene: TRBD1
J gene: TRBJ2-6
clone size: few
V gene: TRBV28
CDR3 protein: CASSWDRGDSGANVLTF
CDR3 DNA: TGTGCCAGCAGCTGGGACAGGGGCGACTCTGGGGCCAACGTCCTGACTTTC

D gene: .
J gene: TRBJ2-3
clone size: .
V gene: TRBV7-9
CDR3 protein: CASRERLDTQYF
CDR3 DNA: TGTGCCAGCAGGGAGCGACTAGATACGCAGTATTTT

D gene: TRBD1
J gene: TRBJ1-6
clone size: few
V gene: TRBV6-5
CDR3 protein: CASSYSPGQGASPLHF
CDR3 DNA: TGTGCCAGCAGTTACTCCCCGGGACAGGGGGCTTCACCCCTCCACTTT

D gene: TRBD2
J gene: TRBJ2-2
clone size: few
V gene: TRBV7-4
CDR3 protein: CASSSLYVSGGTFGELFF
CDR3 DNA: TGTGCCAGCAGCTCTTTATACGTCAGCGGGGGAACCTTTGGGGAGCTGTTTTTT

D gene: .
J gene: TRBJ2-1
clone size: few
V gene: TRBV2
CDR3 protein: CASSEEGPYYNEQFF
CDR3 DNA: TGTGCCAGCAGTGAGGAGGGCCCCTACTACAATGAGCAGTTCTTC

D gene: TRBD1
J gene: TRBJ1-6
clone size: .
V gene: TRBV27
CDR3 protein: CASTIGAGGSPLHF
CDR3 DNA: TGTGCCAGCACCATTGGGGCAGGGGGGTCACCCCTCCACTTT

D gene: TRBD1
J gene: TRBJ1-1
clone size: few
V gene: TRBV19
CDR3 protein: CASSIGQAHLAFF
CDR3 DNA: TGTGCCAGTAGTATCGGACAGGCCCATCTGGCTTTCTTT

D gene: .
J gene: TRBJ1-4
clone size: .
V gene: TRBV6-5
CDR3 protein: CASSYIGTDEKLFF
CDR3 DNA: TGTGCCAGCAGTTACATTGGGACGGATGAAAAACTGTTTTTT

D gene: .
J gene: TRBJ1-2
clone size: .
V gene: TRBV27
CDR3 protein: CASSLRGVNYGYTF
CDR3 DNA: TGTGCCAGCAGTTTGCGGGGGGTTAACTATGGCTACACCTTC

D gene: .
J gene: TRBJ2-1
clone size: .
V gene: TRBV12-3/TRBV12-4
CDR3 protein: CASSLRAPGGPANYNEQFF
CDR3 DNA: TGTGCCAGCAGTTTAAGAGCTCCCGGGGGCCCTGCCAATTACAATGAGCAGTTCTTC

D gene: TRBD2
J gene: TRBJ2-3
clone size: .
V gene: TRBV6-8
CDR3 protein: CASTERLGLVPDTQYF
CDR3 DNA: TGTGCCAGCACCGAAAGACTGGGACTAGTCCCAGATACGCAGTATTTT

D gene: .
J gene: TRBJ1-2
clone size: once
V gene: TRBV4-3
CDR3 protein: CASSQDTPANYGYTF
CDR3 DNA: TGCGCCAGCAGCCAAGATACCCCAGCTAACTATGGCTACACCTTC

D gene: TRBD2
J gene: TRBJ2-1
clone size: once
V gene: TRBV6-5
CDR3 protein: CVSSPGLAGGSSYNEQFF
CDR3 DNA: TGTGTCAGCAGCCCGGGACTAGCGGGGGGTAGCTCCTACAATGAGCAGTTCTTC

D gene: .
J gene: TRBJ2-1
clone size: .
V gene: TRBV6-6
CDR3 protein: CASSDARAEQFF
CDR3 DNA: TGTGCCAGCAGCGACGCGCGGGCCGAGCAGTTCTTC

D gene: .
J gene: TRBJ1-5
clone size: .
V gene: TRBV12-5
CDR3 protein: CASGLRQGRAFVDSNQPQHF
CDR3 DNA: TGTGCTAGTGGTTTGCGTCAGGGGCGGGCTTTTGTTGATAGCAATCAGCCCCAGCATTTT

D gene: .
J gene: TRBJ2-3
clone size: .
V gene: TRBV19
CDR3 protein: CVSSIGGADSQYF
CDR3 DNA: TGTGTCAGTAGTATCGGTGGGGCCGACTCTCAGTATTTT

D gene: .
J gene: TRBJ2-7
clone size: .
V gene: TRBV5-4
CDR3 protein: CASTSGAGEQYF
CDR3 DNA: TGTGCCAGCACCTCAGGGGCGGGGGAGCAGTACTTC

D gene: TRBD2
J gene: TRBJ2-1
clone size: few
V gene: TRBV27
CDR3 protein: CASSFTGTSIRNEQFF
CDR3 DNA: TGTGCCAGCAGTTTCACCGGGACTAGCATTAGGAATGAGCAGTTCTTC

D gene: .
J gene: TRBJ1-6
clone size: .
V gene: TRBV27
CDR3 protein: CASSFGADNSPLHF
CDR3 DNA: TGTGCCAGCAGTTTTGGGGCGGACAATTCACCCCTCCACTTT

D gene: TRBD1
J gene: TRBJ1-1
clone size: .
V gene: TRBV7-9
CDR3 protein: CASSRTGMRTEAFF
CDR3 DNA: TGTGCCAGCAGCCGGACAGGGATGAGAACTGAAGCTTTCTTT

D gene: TRBD2
J gene: TRBJ2-3
clone size: many
V gene: TRBV27
CDR3 protein: CASSSTSGPWMDTQYF
CDR3 DNA: TGTGCCAGCAGTTCTACTAGCGGTCCATGGATGGATACGCAGTATTTT

D gene: .
J gene: TRBJ1-5
clone size: .
V gene: TRBV6-2/TRBV6-3
CDR3 protein: CASRSGGRYSNQPQHF
CDR3 DNA: TGTGCCAGCAGGTCGGGGGGCCGGTATAGCAATCAGCCCCAGCATTTT

D gene: .
J gene: TRBJ2-5
clone size: once
V gene: TRBV29-1
CDR3 protein: CSVEDRGSAGETQYF
CDR3 DNA: TGCAGCGTTGAAGATCGAGGCAGCGCGGGGGAGACCCAGTACTTC

D gene: .
J gene: TRBJ2-1
clone size: few
V gene: TRBV12-5
CDR3 protein: CASGPGPYNEQFF
CDR3 DNA: TGTGCTAGTGGCCCGGGACCCTACAATGAGCAGTTCTTC

D gene: .
J gene: TRBJ1-3
clone size: few
V gene: TRBV15
CDR3 protein: CATSREPGASSGNTIYF
CDR3 DNA: TGTGCCACCAGCAGAGAACCAGGAGCGAGCTCTGGAAACACCATATATTTT

D gene: TRBD2
J gene: TRBJ2-3
clone size: .
V gene: TRBV10-3
CDR3 protein: CAIRLAGELTDTQYF
CDR3 DNA: TGTGCTATCAGACTAGCGGGGGAGCTCACAGATACGCAGTATTTT

D gene: .
J gene: TRBJ2-3
clone size: .
V gene: TRBV9
CDR3 protein: CASSGGRAASTDTQYF
CDR3 DNA: TGTGCCAGCAGCGGCGGCCGGGCGGCTAGCACAGATACGCAGTATTTT

D gene: .
J gene: TRBJ1-2
clone size: few
V gene: TRBV7-6
CDR3 protein: CASSLLRTTTNYGYTF
CDR3 DNA: TGTGCCAGCAGCTTACTACGCACCACGACTAACTATGGCTACACCTTC

D gene: .
J gene: TRBJ2-3
clone size: .
V gene: TRBV7-6
CDR3 protein: CVSSLAGVLAPSTDTQYF
CDR3 DNA: TGTGTCAGCAGCTTAGCAGGGGTTCTAGCGCCTAGTACAGATACGCAGTATTTT

D gene: TRBD1
J gene: TRBJ2-2
clone size: few
V gene: TRBV5-4
CDR3 protein: CASSSGQVVNTGELFF
CDR3 DNA: TGTGCCAGCAGCTCCGGACAGGTGGTGAACACCGGGGAGCTGTTTTTT

D gene: .
J gene: TRBJ1-3
clone size: .
V gene: TRBV7-9
CDR3 protein: CVSSFPRDGYSGNTIYF
CDR3 DNA: TGTGTCAGCAGCTTCCCTCGGGATGGGTACTCTGGAAACACCATATATTTT

D gene: .
J gene: TRBJ1-5
clone size: few
V gene: TRBV7-6
CDR3 protein: CASSLAGQYQPQHF
CDR3 DNA: TGTGCCAGCAGCTTAGCTGGACAGTATCAGCCCCAGCATTTT

D gene: .
J gene: TRBJ2-7
clone size: .
V gene: TRBV6-1
CDR3 protein: CASSSFNEQYF
CDR3 DNA: TGTGCCAGCAGTTCTTTCAACGAGCAGTACTTC

D gene: TRBD2
J gene: TRBJ2-1
clone size: many
V gene: TRBV7-6
CDR3 protein: CASSLRERGASYNEQFF
CDR3 DNA: TGTGCCAGCAGCCTACGGGAGCGGGGGGCCTCCTACAATGAGCAGTTCTTC